A single TCR beta chain is shown here with its context. The CDR3 is made up of 11 amino acids. V dropped 1 base and J dropped 7 bases, with 4 bases sitting between them. Germline V gives CDR1 GTSNPN, CDR2 SVGIG (reference sequence). Stated time point: blood 4 weeks post-SBRT, at nephrectomy. The treatment was: 15 Gy SBRT to primary tumor, nephrectomy 4 weeks later. Sequenced by immunoSEQ multiplex PCR; TCRdb stores in-frame clones only, minus some. The table includes roughly 61,000 clones, about 83% detected once. This sample is drawn from a study of radiation and T cells in renal cell carcinoma. This sample comprised blood, obtained from a patient whose treatment included radiotherapy and nephrectomy. The chain uses TRBV30 and TRBJ1-4; D is unclear. The TCR originated in a man aged 55-75 years with renal cell carcinoma. The CDR3 DNA sequence: TGTGCCTGGAGTGCAGTTGAAAAACTGTTTTTT. Translation: CAWSAVEKLFF. Complete variable domain (other parts from reference TRBV30 and TRBJ1-4): SQTIHQWPATLVQPVGSPLSLECTVEGTSNPNLYWYRQAAGRGLQLLFYSVGIGQISSEVPQNLSASRPQDRQFILSSKKLLLSDSGFYLCAWSAVEKLFFGSGTQLSVL.